The clone carrying this T cell receptor (beta chain) was picked up many times. Antigen unknown. V was trimmed by 1 base and J by 1 base, leaving 8 bases between them. The length of the CDR3 is 15 residues. Germline CDR1 SGHTA, CDR2 FQGNSA. This specimen comes from a study of T cell repertoires in cytomegalovirus infection. For the study at large: CMV infection plus the matching HLA type was flagged by public TCR beta signatures.

A single record per CDR3 protein comes from TCRdb applying MiXCR to the reads. The sample has almost 300,000 distinct CDR3 sequences, approximately 10% seen once; the top ten hold approximately 2.4%. Findings of the study overall: Ex vivo responses were dominated by HLA-C-restricted CMV-specific TCR beta clonotypes.

The source of this sequence is a human donor in good health (CMV status not recorded). Some clones in this sample may be carry-over from other donors' samples. The specimen was PBMCs. V gene TRBV7-2 combines with J gene TRBJ1-3; D is unclear. The CDR3 spells CASSLDTASGNTIYF. DNA of the CDR3: TGTGCCAGCAGCTTAGACACAGCTTCTGGAAACACCATATATTTT. Supplemented by reference TRBV7-2 and TRBJ1-3, the full variable domain reads GAGVSQSPSNKVTEKGKDVELRCDPISGHTALYWYRQSLGQGLEFLIYFQGNSAPDKSGLPSDRFSAERTGGSVSTLTIQRTQQEDSAVYLCASSLDTASGNTIYFGEGSWLTVV.